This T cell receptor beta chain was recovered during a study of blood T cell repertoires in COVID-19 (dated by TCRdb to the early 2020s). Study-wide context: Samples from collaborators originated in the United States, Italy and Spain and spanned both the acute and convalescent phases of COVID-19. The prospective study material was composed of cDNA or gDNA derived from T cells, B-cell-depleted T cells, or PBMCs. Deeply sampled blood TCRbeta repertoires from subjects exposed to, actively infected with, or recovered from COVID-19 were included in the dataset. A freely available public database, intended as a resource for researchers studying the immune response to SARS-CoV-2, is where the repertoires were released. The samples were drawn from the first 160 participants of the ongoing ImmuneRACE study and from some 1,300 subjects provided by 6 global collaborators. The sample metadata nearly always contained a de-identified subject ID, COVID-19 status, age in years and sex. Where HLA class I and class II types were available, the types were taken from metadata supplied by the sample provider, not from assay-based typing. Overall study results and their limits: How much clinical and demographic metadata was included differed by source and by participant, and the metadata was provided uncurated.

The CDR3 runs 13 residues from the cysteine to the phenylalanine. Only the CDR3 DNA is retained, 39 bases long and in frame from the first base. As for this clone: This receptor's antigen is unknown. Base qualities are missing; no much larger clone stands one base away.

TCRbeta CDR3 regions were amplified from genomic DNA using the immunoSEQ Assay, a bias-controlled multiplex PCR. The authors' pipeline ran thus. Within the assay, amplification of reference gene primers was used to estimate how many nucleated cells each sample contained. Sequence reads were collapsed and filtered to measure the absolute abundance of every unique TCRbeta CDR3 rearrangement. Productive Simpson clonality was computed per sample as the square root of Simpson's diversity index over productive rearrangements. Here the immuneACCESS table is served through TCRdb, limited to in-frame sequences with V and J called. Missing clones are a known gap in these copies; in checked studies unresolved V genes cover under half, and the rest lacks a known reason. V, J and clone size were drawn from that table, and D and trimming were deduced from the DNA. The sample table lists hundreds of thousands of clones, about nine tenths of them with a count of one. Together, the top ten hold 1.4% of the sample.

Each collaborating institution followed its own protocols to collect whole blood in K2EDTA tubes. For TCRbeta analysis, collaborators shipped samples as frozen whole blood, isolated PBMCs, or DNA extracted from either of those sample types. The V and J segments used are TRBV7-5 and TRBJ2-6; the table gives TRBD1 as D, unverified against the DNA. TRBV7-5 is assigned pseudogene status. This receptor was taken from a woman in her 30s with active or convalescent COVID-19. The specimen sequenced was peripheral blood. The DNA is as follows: TGTGTCAGACCAAACTCTGGGGCCAACGTCCTGACTTTC. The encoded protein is CVRPNSGANVLTF.